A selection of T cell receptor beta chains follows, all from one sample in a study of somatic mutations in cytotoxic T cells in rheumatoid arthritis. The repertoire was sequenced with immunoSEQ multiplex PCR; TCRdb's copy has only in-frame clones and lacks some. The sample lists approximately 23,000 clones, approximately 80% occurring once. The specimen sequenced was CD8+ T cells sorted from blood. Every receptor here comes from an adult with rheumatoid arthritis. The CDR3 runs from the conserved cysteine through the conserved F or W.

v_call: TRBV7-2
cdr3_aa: CASSLRGGTYNEQFF

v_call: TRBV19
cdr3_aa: CASSRTVATNEKLFF

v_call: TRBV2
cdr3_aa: CASQPYVELNTEAFF

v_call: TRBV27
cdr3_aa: CASSLPRTDRYEQYF

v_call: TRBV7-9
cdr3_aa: CASSLGDTSFGELFF

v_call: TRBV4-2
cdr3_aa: CASSQVSEIIGEKLFF

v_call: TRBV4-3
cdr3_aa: CASSQDGTGGELFF

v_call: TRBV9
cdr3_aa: CASSPQSAYEQYF

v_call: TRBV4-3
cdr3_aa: CASSQDPIPGAKGNEQFF

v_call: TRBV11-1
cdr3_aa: CASRGQYSYNEQFF

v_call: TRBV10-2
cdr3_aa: CASSVLAEDTQYF

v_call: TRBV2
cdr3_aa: CASSEMERDRADTQYF

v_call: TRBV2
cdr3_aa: CASTRTGTYSYEQYF

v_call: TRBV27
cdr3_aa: CASSFGQGGYEQYF

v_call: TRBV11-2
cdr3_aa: CASSWVQDARNEQFF

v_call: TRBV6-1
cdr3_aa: CASSLWTGSYNEQFF

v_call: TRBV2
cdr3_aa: CASSEWLGMNTGELFF

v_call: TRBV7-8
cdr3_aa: CASSSGDSADTQYF

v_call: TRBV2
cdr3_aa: CASNFNEETQYF

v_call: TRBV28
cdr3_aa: CASSHLAGGSASTDTQYF

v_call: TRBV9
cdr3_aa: CASSVRRGQGGNEQFF

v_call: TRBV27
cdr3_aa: CASSFHSQGPSLTQYF

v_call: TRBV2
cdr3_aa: CASKGAGENYGYTF

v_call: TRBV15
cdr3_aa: CATSRDSRLNEQFF

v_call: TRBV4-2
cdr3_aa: CASSQRRTGTVYNEQFF

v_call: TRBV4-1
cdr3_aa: CASSPDRDLGTEAFF

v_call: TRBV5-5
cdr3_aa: CASSFRGREPGELFF

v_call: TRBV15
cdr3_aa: CATSRVWQDGYTF

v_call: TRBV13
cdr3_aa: CASSSTEMNTEAFF

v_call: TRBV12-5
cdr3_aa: CASGGGILHF

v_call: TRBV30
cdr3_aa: CAWSVPNPFYLASNTGELFF

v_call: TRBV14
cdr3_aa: CASSHGWWEENTEAFF

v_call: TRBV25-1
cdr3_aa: CASRYQGRDGYTF

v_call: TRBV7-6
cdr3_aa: CASSQTGGGNSPLHF

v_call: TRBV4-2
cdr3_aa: CASSQDLLSGSYEQYF

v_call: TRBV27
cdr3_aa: CASRVGWTDTQYF

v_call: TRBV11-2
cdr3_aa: CASSQTSGRATQYF